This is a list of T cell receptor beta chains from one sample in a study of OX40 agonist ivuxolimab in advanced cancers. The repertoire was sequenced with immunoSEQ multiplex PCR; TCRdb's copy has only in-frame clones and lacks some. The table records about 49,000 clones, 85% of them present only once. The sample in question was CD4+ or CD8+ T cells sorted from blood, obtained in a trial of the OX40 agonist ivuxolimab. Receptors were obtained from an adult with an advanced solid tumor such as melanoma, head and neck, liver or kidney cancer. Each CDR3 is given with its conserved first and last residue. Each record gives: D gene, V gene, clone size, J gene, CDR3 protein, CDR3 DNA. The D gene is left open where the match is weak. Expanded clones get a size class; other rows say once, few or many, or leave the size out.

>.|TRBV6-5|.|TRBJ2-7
CASSYRGVDEQYF
TGTGCCAGCAGTTACCGGGGTGTGGACGAGCAGTACTTC
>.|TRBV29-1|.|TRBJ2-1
CSVEDGGRGAGNEQFF
TGCAGCGTTGAAGATGGGGGGCGGGGCGCGGGGAATGAGCAGTTCTTC
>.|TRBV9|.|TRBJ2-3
CASSVLGTDTQYF
TGTGCCAGCAGCGTTCTCGGCACAGATACGCAGTATTTT
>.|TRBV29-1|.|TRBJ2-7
CSVRGSYEQYF
TGCAGCGTCCGAGGGTCTTACGAGCAGTACTTC
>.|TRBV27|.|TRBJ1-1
CASSLSWQGMVNTEAFF
TGTGCCAGCAGTTTATCGTGGCAGGGTATGGTGAACACTGAAGCTTTCTTT
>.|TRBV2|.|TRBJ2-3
CASSGIQGSSTDTQYF
TGTGCCAGCAGTGGGATACAGGGCTCTAGCACAGATACGCAGTATTTT
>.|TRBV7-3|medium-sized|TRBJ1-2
CASSLTAGTLHEGYTF
TGTGCCAGCAGCTTAACCGCAGGGACACTTCACGAAGGCTACACCTTC
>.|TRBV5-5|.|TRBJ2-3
CASSPQDISTDTQYF
TGTGCCAGCAGTCCCCAAGACATTAGCACAGATACGCAGTATTTT
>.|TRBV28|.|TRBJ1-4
CASSLWLDNEKLFF
TGTGCCAGCAGTTTATGGCTTGACAATGAAAAACTGTTTTTT
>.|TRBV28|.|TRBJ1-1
CASSSATRWVSLPEAFF
TGTGCCAGCAGTTCAGCCACACGTTGGGTTTCTCTCCCTGAAGCTTTCTTT
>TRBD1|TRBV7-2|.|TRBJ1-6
CASRAGQEKSYNSPLHF
TGTGCCAGCAGAGCAGGACAGGAGAAATCCTATAATTCACCCCTCCACTTT
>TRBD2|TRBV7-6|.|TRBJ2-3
CASSLDRLADTQYF
TGTGCCAGCAGCTTAGACCGACTAGCGGATACGCAGTATTTT
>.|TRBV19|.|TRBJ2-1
CASRLTFSSYNEQFF
TGTGCCAGTAGACTGACGTTTAGCTCCTACAATGAGCAGTTCTTC
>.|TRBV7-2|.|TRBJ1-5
CASSLSDLLNQPQHF
TGTGCCAGCAGCTTATCCGACCTCCTAAATCAGCCCCAGCATTTT
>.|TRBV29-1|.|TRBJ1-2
CSVVEGGVGYTF
TGCAGCGTTGTGGAGGGGGGAGTAGGCTACACCTTC
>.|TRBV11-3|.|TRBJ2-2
CASSRQNTGELFF
TGTGCCAGCAGCCGACAGAACACCGGGGAGCTGTTTTTT
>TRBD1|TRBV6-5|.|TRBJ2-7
CASTGGATYEQYF
TGTGCCAGCACAGGGGGCGCAACGTACGAGCAGTACTTC
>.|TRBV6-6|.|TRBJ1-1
CASSYSSTEAFF
TGTGCCAGCAGTTACTCGAGCACTGAAGCTTTCTTT
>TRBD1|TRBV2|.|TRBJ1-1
CASSTGQGMNTEAFF
TGTGCCAGCAGTACGGGACAGGGAATGAACACTGAAGCTTTCTTT
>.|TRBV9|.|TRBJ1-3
CASSVSGSVSSGNTIYF
TGTGCCAGCAGCGTATCAGGCAGCGTAAGCTCTGGAAACACCATATATTTT
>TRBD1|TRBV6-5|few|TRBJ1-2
CASSGQGGFRGYTF
TGTGCCAGCAGCGGACAGGGGGGGTTTCGGGGCTACACCTTC
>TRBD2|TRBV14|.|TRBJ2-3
CASSQRTRTSGGADTQYF
TGTGCCAGCAGCCAACGAACCCGGACTAGCGGGGGGGCTGATACGCAGTATTTT
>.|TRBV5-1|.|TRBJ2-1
CASSPTREFRDEQFF
TGCGCCAGCAGCCCAACACGGGAGTTTCGGGATGAGCAGTTCTTC
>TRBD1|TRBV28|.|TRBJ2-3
CASIDRVTDTQYF
TGTGCCAGCATTGACAGGGTGACAGATACGCAGTATTTT
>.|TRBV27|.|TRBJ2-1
CASSWGGNEQFF
TGTGCCAGCAGTTGGGGCGGCAATGAGCAGTTCTTC
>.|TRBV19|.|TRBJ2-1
CASSISRQGPYNEQFF
TGTGCCAGTAGTATATCCAGGCAGGGGCCCTACAATGAGCAGTTCTTC
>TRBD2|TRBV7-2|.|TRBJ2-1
CASSSHGTRGLNEQFF
TGTGCCAGCAGCTCCCATGGGACTAGAGGGCTGAATGAGCAGTTCTTC
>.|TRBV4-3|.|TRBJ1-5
CASSQELNQPQHF
TGCGCCAGCAGCCAAGAACTAAATCAGCCCCAGCATTTT
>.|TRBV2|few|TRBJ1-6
CATPGEPGDNSPLHF
TGTGCCACTCCCGGGGAGCCAGGAGATAATTCACCCCTCCACTTT
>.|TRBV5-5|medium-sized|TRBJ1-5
CASSRQSGNQPQHF
TGTGCCAGCAGCCGACAGTCGGGCAATCAGCCCCAGCATTTT
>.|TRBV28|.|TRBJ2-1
CASSLNVYNEQFF
TGTGCCAGCAGTTTGAACGTTTACAATGAGCAGTTCTTC
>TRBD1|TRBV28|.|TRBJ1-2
CASSWTGDGYTF
TGTGCCAGCAGTTGGACAGGGGATGGCTACACCTTC
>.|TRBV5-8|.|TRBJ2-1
CASSLRLALAEQFF
TGTGCCAGCAGCTTGAGATTAGCTCTCGCTGAGCAGTTCTTC
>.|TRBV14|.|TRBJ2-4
CASSRRADIQYF
TGTGCCAGCAGCCGCAGGGCGGACATTCAGTACTTC
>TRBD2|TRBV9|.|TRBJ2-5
CASSDGTSWETQYF
TGTGCCAGCAGCGACGGGACTAGTTGGGAGACCCAGTACTTC
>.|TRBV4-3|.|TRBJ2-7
CASSQDLTRGTDTDEQYF
TGCGCCAGCAGCCAAGATCTAACCCGGGGGACCGATACGGACGAGCAGTACTTC
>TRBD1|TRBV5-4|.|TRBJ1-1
CASSLRDRGRFGTEAFF
TGTGCCAGCAGCTTGCGGGACAGGGGGCGATTTGGCACTGAAGCTTTCTTT
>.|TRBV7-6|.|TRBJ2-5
CASSHPDAPVEETQYF
TGTGCCAGCAGCCACCCCGATGCCCCGGTGGAAGAGACCCAGTACTTC
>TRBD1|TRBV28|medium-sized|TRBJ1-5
CASSFGQGNQPQHF
TGTGCCAGCAGTTTCGGACAGGGCAATCAGCCCCAGCATTTT
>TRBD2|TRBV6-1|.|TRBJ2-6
CASSDAGGAVGANVLTF
TGTGCCAGCAGTGATGCGGGGGGCGCGGTTGGGGCCAACGTCCTGACTTTC
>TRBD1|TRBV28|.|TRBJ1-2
CASSPLGDRGNYGYTF
TGTGCCAGCAGTCCCCTGGGGGACAGGGGAAACTATGGCTACACCTTC
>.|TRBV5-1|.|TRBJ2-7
CASSLWSQGPNEQYF
TGCGCCAGCAGCTTGTGGTCGCAGGGCCCTAACGAGCAGTACTTC
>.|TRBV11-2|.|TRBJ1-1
CASSLIGGKPEAFF
TGTGCCAGCAGCTTAATTGGGGGGAAACCTGAAGCTTTCTTT
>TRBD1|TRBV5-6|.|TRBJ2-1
CASSLGQGSLYNEQFF
TGTGCCAGCAGCTTGGGACAGGGATCACTCTACAATGAGCAGTTCTTC
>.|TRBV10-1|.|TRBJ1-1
CASSELRWTEAFF
TGCGCCAGCAGTGAGCTGAGGTGGACTGAAGCTTTCTTT
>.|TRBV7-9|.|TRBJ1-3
CASSRDGAAGNTIYF
TGTGCCAGCAGTCGCGACGGGGCAGCTGGAAACACCATATATTTT
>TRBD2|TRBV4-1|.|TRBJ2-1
CASISTSGTNNEQFF
TGCGCCAGCATCTCGACTAGCGGGACCAACAATGAGCAGTTCTTC
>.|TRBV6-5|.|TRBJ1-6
CASSYNRGDNSPLHF
TGTGCCAGCAGTTACAACCGGGGGGATAATTCACCCCTCCACTTT
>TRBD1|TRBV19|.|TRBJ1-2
CASSIGRQGVGYTF
TGTGCCAGTAGTATAGGGCGACAGGGAGTTGGCTACACCTTC
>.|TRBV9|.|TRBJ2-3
CASSVAPGLNTDTQYF
TGTGCCAGCAGCGTAGCCCCGGGACTTAACACAGATACGCAGTATTTT
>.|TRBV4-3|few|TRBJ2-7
CASSPGTGPSSYEQYF
TGCGCCAGCAGCCCCGGAACAGGACCGAGCTCCTACGAGCAGTACTTC
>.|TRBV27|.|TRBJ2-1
CASSQTSGDYNEQFF
TGTGCCAGCAGTCAGACTAGTGGAGACTACAATGAGCAGTTCTTC
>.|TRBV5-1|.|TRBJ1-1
CASSLGLGDTEAFF
TGCGCCAGCAGCTTGGGGCTCGGGGACACTGAAGCTTTCTTT